The 15 T cell receptor beta chains in this list originate from one sample, sequenced in a study of regulatory T cells in long-lasting Graves disease. Both iRepertoire HTBI primers and Arm-PCR of CDR3 regions were used to build the TCR beta libraries. A single record per CDR3 protein comes from TCRdb applying MiXCR to the multiplex PCR reads. Of over 400,000 distinct CDR3 sequences listed, about 14% are singletons. This sample's time point: newly diagnosed GD, antithyroid drugs for less than 3 months. The authors made the TCR library using RNA they extracted from PBMCs. A further study also used this sample, focusing on T cells in Graves' hyperthyroidism and ophthalmopathy.

The sample in question was peripheral blood mononuclear cells (PBMCs), obtained at new diagnosis, from a patient treated with antithyroid drugs. These receptors originate from a woman in her fifties or sixties with Graves disease.

This clonotype has a handful of counts. The chain joins TRBV4-1 to TRBJ2-7, with 8 bases fitting TRBD2. The V gene's germline CDR1 is MGHRA and CDR2 YSYEKL. V was pared by 0 bases and J by 6 bases, with 10 bases of the junction left unmatched. The CDR3 sequence is 16 residues long. CDR3 bases: TGCGCCAGCAGCCAAGAAGTCACCGGGACTAGAATCGAGCAGTACTTC. Protein: CASSQEVTGTRIEQYF.

This clonotype was seen repeatedly, ten times or more. The chain is built from TRBV7-8 and TRBJ2-4; 12 bases align to TRBD2. The end of the DNA aligns better with TRBJ2-1, so the J call may be wrong. The CDR3 runs to 15 residues. Germline CDR1 reads SGHVS; CDR2 reads FQNEAQ. The CDR3 DNA sequence: TGTGCCAGCAGCCAACGACTAGCGGGAGAATATGAGCAGTTCTTC. Protein: CASSQRLAGEYEQFF.

This clonotype was found once. A much larger clone sits a single nucleotide away, making a read error possible. The chain carries TRBV20-1 and TRBJ2-1; TRBD2 matches 12 bases. Germline V CDR1 and CDR2: DFQATT, SNEGSKA (reference sequence). Trimming at V came to 3 bases and at J to 12 bases, leaving 6 bases not matched to a gene. CDR3 size: 13 residues. The CDR3 DNA reads TGCAGTGCTAGCCGACTAGCGGGAGATGCGCAGTTCTTC. Translating gives CSASRLAGDAQFF.

Ten or more counts support this clonotype. For the CDR3, the DNA is TGTGCCAGCAGCCTAGGGGCCCGGCCGCGCTCCTATAATTCACCCCTCCACTTT. The encoded protein is CASSLGARPRSYNSPLHF. V and J are TRBV7-8 and TRBJ1-6; a weak D match, TRBD1 (5 bases). The CDR3 has 18 residues. Trimming cost V 5 bases and J 0 bases, with 17 bases left between them. From germline, CDR1 is SGHVS and CDR2 FQNEAQ.

Many counts were recorded for this clonotype. V usage is TRBV2 and J usage is TRBJ2-5; possibly TRBD2 for D (6 bases). Trimming removed 8 bases at V and 1 base at J, with 14 bases between. CDR3 size: 14 residues. Germline CDR1 reads SNHLY; CDR2 reads FYNNEI. As DNA, the CDR3 is TGTGCCAGCCGATGGACGGAGGGCCAAGAGACCCAGTACTTC. Encoded protein: CASRWTEGQETQYF.

This clonotype was detected many times. The J gene is TRBJ2-2, the V gene TRBV20-1, with unresolved D. V was trimmed by 4 bases and J by 1 base, leaving 4 bases between them. The CDR3 covers 12 residues. CDR1 is DFQATT, CDR2 SNEGSKA, per germline (reference sequence). The CDR3: CSAKGNTGELFF. CDR3 nucleotide sequence: TGCAGTGCTAAAGGGAACACCGGGGAGCTGTTTTTT.

In regard to this clonotype: It may be a read error: a sequence one base away is much more abundant. The conserved phenylalanine or tryptophan normally closing the CDR3 is absent here, so this likely arose from a read error. The chain uses TRBV2 and TRBJ2-3; 8 bases fit TRBD1. Germline CDR1 is SNHLY and CDR2 is FYNNEI. The CDR3 loop spans 13 amino acids. J gave up 5 bases and V 6 bases, and 4 bases lay outside the gene matches. The CDR3 spells CASSGQGRDTQYY. DNA for the CDR3: TGTGCCAGCAGCGGACAGGGTAGAGATACGCAGTATTAT.

This sequence joins TRBV24-1 and TRBJ2-2, with D perhaps being TRBD1 or TRBD2 (6 bases each). CDR3 length equals 16 residues. V gave up 0 bases and J gave up 3 bases, with 10 bases separating them. Germline V gives CDR1 KGHDR, CDR2 SFDVKD. The CDR3: CATSDLVGGYTGELFF. The CDR3 DNA follows: TGTGCCACCAGTGATTTGGTCGGGGGCTACACCGGGGAGCTGTTTTTT.

This clonotype was observed at least ten times. V gene TRBV28 combines with J gene TRBJ2-1; 13 positions match TRBD2. The CDR3 has 17 residues. V lost 5 bases, J lost 6 bases, and 10 bases stayed unmatched. The germline gives CDR1 MDHEN, CDR2 SYDVKM. The CDR3 here is CASSGTGTSGTINEQFF. CDR3 in DNA: TGTGCCAGCAGTGGAACCGGGACTAGCGGGACCATCAATGAGCAGTTCTTC.

This clonotype was observed many times. This chain links TRBV7-2 with TRBJ2-1; D not resolved. Germline loops: CDR1 SGHTA, CDR2 FQGNSA. The V and J ends lost 3 bases and 5 bases respectively, with 5 bases between them. This CDR3 contains 12 residues. The CDR3 reads CASSFYDNEQFF. The CDR3 DNA sequence: TGTGCCAGCAGCTTTTATGACAATGAGCAGTTCTTC.

This clonotype has only a few counts. The gene calls are TRBV6-2 or TRBV6-3 and TRBJ2-1, with 7 nucleotides matching TRBD2. V lost 0 bases and J lost 7; bases outside the gene matches: 9. CDR3 length: 16 residues. In germline, CDR1 is MNHEY, CDR2 SVGEGT. This CDR3 reads CASSYSTGEGGNEQFF. The CDR3 DNA reads as TGTGCCAGCAGTTACTCGACGGGGGAGGGAGGGAATGAGCAGTTCTTC.

The chain joins TRBV29-1 to TRBJ2-1; 9 bases fit TRBD2. Germline assignment: CDR1 SQVTM and CDR2 ANQGSEA. CDR3 length: 15 residues. The V gene end was trimmed by 1 base and the J gene end by 8 bases; junction bases not matched to a gene: 9. In DNA form, the CDR3 reads TGCAGCGTTGAAGGCCCAGCGGGAGGTAGGGATGAGCAGTTCTTC. Translated, it gives CSVEGPAGGRDEQFF.

This clonotype was seen more than once but under ten times. The rearrangement joins TRBV6-9 to TRBJ2-7; a possible D gene is TRBD1 (6 bases). The CDR3 spans 13 residues. V lost 3 bases, J lost 5 bases, and 11 bases lay in between. Germline-derived CDR1 and CDR2 are MNHGY and SVAAGI. The CDR3 DNA reads as TGTGCCAGCAGTTACTTTGGGGGCAACGAGCAGTACTTC. Translation gives CASSYFGGNEQYF.

At least ten counts were recorded for this clonotype. This chain links TRBV28 with TRBJ2-1, with D perhaps TRBD2 (6 bases). With 5 bases removed from V and 10 bases from J, the gap between germline ends came to 6 bases. The length of the CDR3 is 10 residues. CDR1 and CDR2 (germline): MDHEN, SYDVKM. The CDR3 region has the DNA TGTGCCAGCAGTGGAGGGGAGCAGTTCTTC. Translating it yields CASSGGEQFF.

The chain combines TRBV7-2 with TRBJ2-5; 10 nucleotides align to TRBD2. The CDR3 has 18 residues. After removal of 4 bases from V and 3 bases from J, the junction contained 14 bases not matched to a gene. The germline gives CDR1 SGHTA, CDR2 FQGNSA. CDR3 nucleotide sequence: TGTGCCAGCAGCTCCTACCCACTAGCGGGATTACCCGAAGAGACCCAGTACTTC. It codes for CASSSYPLAGLPEETQYF.